This T cell receptor beta chain was obtained from a study of shared clonotypes between healthy human individuals. The study's findings and limits: How much donors shared clonotypes was expected to be affected by sequencing depth.

It was roughly 200 ng DNA, 28,000 or so T cell genomes, that sorted-subset replicate PCRs used. Profiling relied on immunoSEQ multiplex PCR, and the TCRdb table lists in-frame clones only, not all of them. The repertoire has about 690,000 clones, 90% of them found once; the top ten carry about 34%. Notes on this clone: Antigen: not known.

CDR1 and CDR2 from the germline V gene are SQVTM and ANQGSEA. Trimming removed 0 bases from V and 6 bases from J, with 14 bases in between. The CDR3 is 14 amino acids. The chain links TRBV29-1 to TRBJ1-1; unclear D gene. The sequence came from a man younger than 35 in good health. Some clones in this sample may be carry-over from other donors' samples. What was sequenced was memory CD8+ T cells from PBMCs. Sample subset: CD45RO+ cells pooled with CCR7-negative TemRA cells. The CDR3 region has the DNA TGCAGCGTTGAAGATGGTGAGGCAGGCCCTGAAGCTTTCTTT. Amino acids: CSVEDGEAGPEAFF.